Below are 11 T cell receptor beta chains sequenced from a single sample in a study of metastatic and nonmetastatic thyroid tumors (dated by TCRdb to 2018 to 2021). None of the patients had been given any treatment before thyroid surgery. The library relied on PCR. Instrument on record: Illumina HiSeq 4000. TCRdb trimmed public reads at Q25 via fastp, called clones via MiXCR and kept in-frame beta chains. In this sample the table shows roughly 10,000 clones, about 20% of which occur a single time. The ten largest clonotypes hold around 17% of the sample. The sequencing input was adjacent normal tissue. The receptors originated from a female donor with papillary thyroid cancer or a benign thyroid nodule (not recorded which). Some clones in this sample may be carry-over from other donors' samples.

This clone has at least ten counts. This sequence joins TRBV5-1 and TRBJ2-3; maybe TRBD2 (6 bases). This CDR3 has 15 amino acids. Germline V gene data show CDR1 as SGHRS and CDR2 as YFSETQ. V was trimmed by 4 bases and J by 1 base, leaving 13 bases between them. The CDR3 DNA is TGCGCCAGCAGCCGGGCGGGGATCGGCACAGATACGCAGTATTTT. Its protein product is CASSRAGIGTDTQYF.

This clone is medium-sized. This specimen includes other DNA sequences encoding the same CDR3. The chain uses TRBV19 and TRBJ1-2; tentative D call: TRBD1 (6 bases). Germline V gene sequence: CDR1 LNHDA, CDR2 SQIVND (reference sequence). The CDR3 extends over 15 amino acids. V dropped 6 bases and J dropped 4 bases, with 18 bases sitting between them. CDR3 loop: CASRTLDRRVYGYTF. The CDR3 DNA sequence: TGTGCCAGTAGGACCCTAGACAGGCGGGTCTATGGCTACACCTTC.

As for this clone: The junction does not match germline at one end; this may be a read error. The chain carries TRBV9 and TRBJ1-1; 8 bases map to TRBD1. CDR3 length: 12 residues. The germline gives CDR1 SGDLS, CDR2 YYNGEE. The CDR3 DNA sequence: TGTGCCAGCAGAGTAAAGACAGGGGAAGATTTCTTT. It is translated as CASRVKTGEDFF.

A few counts support this clone. The rearrangement uses TRBV6-1 and TRBJ1-6; D is unclear. CDR3 size: 14 residues. The germline V and J ends were trimmed by 2 bases and 7 bases, with 9 bases remaining between them. Germline CDR1 MNHNS, CDR2 SASEGT. This CDR3 reads CASSELQRNSPLHF. The CDR3 DNA follows: TGTGCCAGCAGTGAATTGCAGCGGAATTCACCCCTCCACTTT.

The rearrangement links TRBV20-1 to TRBJ1-1; D perhaps matches TRBD1 (6 bases). Trimming removed 7 bases from V and 3 bases from J, with 12 bases in between. The germline V gene has CDR1 DFQATT and CDR2 SNEGSKA (reference sequence). This CDR3 comprises 12 residues. CDR3 DNA: TGCAGTGTTCCGGGACACCACACTGAAGCTTTCTTT. It is translated as CSVPGHHTEAFF.

This clone was observed many times. A clone one base away is much larger, so this may be a read error. Since the CDR3 does not end with the conserved phenylalanine or tryptophan, this likely comes from a read error. The gene calls are TRBV4-2 and TRBJ1-1; TRBD1 aligns across 7 bases. The CDR3 length is 16 residues. Germline V gene lookup returns CDR1 LGHNA and CDR2 YNFKEQ. V dropped 3 bases and J dropped 1; count of bases not matched to a gene: 8. In DNA, the CDR3 is TGTGCCAGCAGCCACTCGGGACAGTGGACGAACACTGAAGCTTTCTCT. This encodes CASSHSGQWTNTEAFS.

This clone has a count of ten or more. The chain couples TRBV19 to TRBJ1-1; D is uncertain. The germline V and J ends were trimmed by 7 bases and 4 bases, with 16 bases remaining between them. CDR1 is LNHDA, CDR2 SQIVND, per germline (reference sequence). The CDR3 has 14 residues. The CDR3 here is CASTQQGIGTEAFF. The CDR3 DNA reads as TGTGCCAGTACCCAGCAAGGGATTGGCACTGAAGCTTTCTTT. The entire variable domain, with the rest obtained from reference TRBV19 and TRBJ1-1, is as follows: DGGITQSPKYLFRKEGQNVTLSCEQNLNHDAMYWYRQDPGQGLRLIYYSQIVNDFQKGDIAEGYSVSREKKESFPLTVTSAQKNPTAFYLCASTQQGIGTEAFFGQGTRLTVV.

This clone was counted at least ten times. The chain is built from TRBV2 and TRBJ2-5, with D uncertain. V lost 4 bases to trimming and J lost 5 bases, with 5 bases between them. Germline values: CDR1 SNHLY, CDR2 FYNNEI. The CDR3 spans 11 residues. The CDR3 DNA is TGTGCCAGCAGTGTAGTGGAGACCCAGTACTTC. It encodes CASSVVETQYF.

Concerning this clone itself: The germline gene is not matched at one end of the junction; a read error may be the cause. The chain employs TRBV5-1 and TRBJ2-1; 10 nucleotides agree with TRBD2. Looked up from germline, CDR1 is SGHRS and CDR2 is YFSETQ. This CDR3 spans 17 amino acids. The CDR3 here is CASSSTLAGGPANERFF. The DNA of the CDR3 is TGCGCCAGCAGCTCTACTTTAGCGGGAGGTCCAGCCAATGAGCGGTTCTTC.

Of note for this clone: A junction end diverges from the germline sequence, so it may reflect a read error. The chain is built from TRBV9 and TRBJ1-3; 7 bases match TRBD1. Germline V gives CDR1 SGDLS, CDR2 YYNGEE. The CDR3 loop spans 16 amino acids. The CDR3 spells CASSVGSTGAGNTTYF. The DNA of the CDR3 is TGTGCCAGCAGCGTGGGTAGTACAGGGGCTGGAAACACCACATATTTT. Together with reference TRBV9 and TRBJ1-3, the CDR3 gives the full variable domain: DSGVTQTPKHLITATGQRVTLRCSPRSGDLSVYWYQQSLDQGLQFLIQYYNGEERAKGNILERFSAQQFPDLHSELNLSSLELGDSALYFCASSVGSTGAGNTTYFGEGSWLTVV.

This clone is categorized as medium-sized (0.01 to 0.1%). The rearrangement uses TRBV27 and TRBJ2-5, with unresolved D. Germline CDR1 reads MNHEY; CDR2 reads SMNVEV (reference sequence). The CDR3 sequence is 11 residues long. V lost 5 bases, J lost 5 bases, and 6 bases lay in between. In DNA form, the CDR3 reads TGTGCCAGCAGTCAAGGGGAGACCCAGTACTTC. Protein sequence: CASSQGETQYF.